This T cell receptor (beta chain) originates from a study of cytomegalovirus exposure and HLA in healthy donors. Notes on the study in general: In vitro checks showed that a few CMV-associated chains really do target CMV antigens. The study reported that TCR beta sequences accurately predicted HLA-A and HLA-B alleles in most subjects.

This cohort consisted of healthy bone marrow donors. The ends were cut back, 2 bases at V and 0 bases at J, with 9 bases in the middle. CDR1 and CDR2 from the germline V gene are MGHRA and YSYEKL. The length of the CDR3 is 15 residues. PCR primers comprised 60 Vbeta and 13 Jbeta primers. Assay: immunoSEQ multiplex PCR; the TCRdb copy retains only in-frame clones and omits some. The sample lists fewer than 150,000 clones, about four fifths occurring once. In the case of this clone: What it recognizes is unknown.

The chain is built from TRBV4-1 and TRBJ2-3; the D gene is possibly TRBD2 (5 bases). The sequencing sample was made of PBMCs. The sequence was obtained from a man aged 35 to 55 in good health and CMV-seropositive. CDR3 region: CASSQRDSSTDTQYF. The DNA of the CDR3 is TGCGCCAGCAGCCAACGGGATTCTAGCACAGATACGCAGTATTTT.